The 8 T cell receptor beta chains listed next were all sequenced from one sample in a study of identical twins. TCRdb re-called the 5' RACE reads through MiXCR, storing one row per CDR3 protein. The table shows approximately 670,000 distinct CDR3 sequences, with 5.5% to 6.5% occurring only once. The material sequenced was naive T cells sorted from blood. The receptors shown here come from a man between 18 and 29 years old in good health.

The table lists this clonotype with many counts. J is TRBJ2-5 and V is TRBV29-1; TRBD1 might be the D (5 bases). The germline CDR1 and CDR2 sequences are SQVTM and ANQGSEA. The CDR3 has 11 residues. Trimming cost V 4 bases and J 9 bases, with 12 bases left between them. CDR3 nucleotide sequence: TGCAGCGTTGGTGGGGCCCCAGCCCAGTACTTC. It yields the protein CSVGGAPAQYF.

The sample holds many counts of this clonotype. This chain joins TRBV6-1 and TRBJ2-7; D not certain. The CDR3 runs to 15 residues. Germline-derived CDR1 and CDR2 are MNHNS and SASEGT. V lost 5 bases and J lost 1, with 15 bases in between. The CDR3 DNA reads TGTGCCAGCAGTCTCTCCGGGCCCCCATCCTACGAGCAGTACTTC. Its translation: CASSLSGPPSYEQYF.

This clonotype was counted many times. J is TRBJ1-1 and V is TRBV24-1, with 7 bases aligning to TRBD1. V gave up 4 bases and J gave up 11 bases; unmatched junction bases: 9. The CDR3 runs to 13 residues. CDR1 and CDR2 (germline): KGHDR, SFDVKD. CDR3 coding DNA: TGTGCCACCAGTGAATCGACAGGGTCAGGGGCTTTCTTT. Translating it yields CATSESTGSGAFF.

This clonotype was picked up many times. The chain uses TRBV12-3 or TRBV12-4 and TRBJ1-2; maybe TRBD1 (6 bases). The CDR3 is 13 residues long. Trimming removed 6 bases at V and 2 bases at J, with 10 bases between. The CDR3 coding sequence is TGTGCCAGCAGCAACAGGGTAAACTATGGCTACACCTTC. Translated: CASSNRVNYGYTF.

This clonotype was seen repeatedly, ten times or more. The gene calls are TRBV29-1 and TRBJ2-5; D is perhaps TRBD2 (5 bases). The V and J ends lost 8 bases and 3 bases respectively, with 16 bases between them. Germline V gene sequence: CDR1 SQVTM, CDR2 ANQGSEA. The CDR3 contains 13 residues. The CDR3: CSSKGSGKETQYF. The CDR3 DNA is TGCAGCTCAAAGGGTTCGGGGAAAGAGACCCAGTACTTC.

CDR3 amino acids: CAISDKGEKLFF. DNA for the CDR3: TGTGCCATCAGTGATAAGGGGGAAAAACTGTTTTTT. The chain recombines TRBV10-3 with TRBJ1-4; the D gene is possibly TRBD1 (5 bases). The CDR3 spans 12 residues. The germline V gene has CDR1 ENHRY and CDR2 SYGVKD. Trimming took off 3 bases at V and 8 bases at J, with 7 bases between the two ends.

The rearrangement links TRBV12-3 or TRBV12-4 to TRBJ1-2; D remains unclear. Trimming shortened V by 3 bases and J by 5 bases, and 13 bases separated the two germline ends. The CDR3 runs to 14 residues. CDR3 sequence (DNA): TGTGCCAGCAGTTTTCGTTTGTCCCGATATGGCTACACCTTC. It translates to CASSFRLSRYGYTF.

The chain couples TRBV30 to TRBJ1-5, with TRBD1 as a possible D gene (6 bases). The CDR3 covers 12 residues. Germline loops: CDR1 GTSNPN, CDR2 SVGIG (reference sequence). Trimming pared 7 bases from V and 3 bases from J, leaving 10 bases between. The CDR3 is CASGALNQPQHF. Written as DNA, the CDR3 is TGTGCCTCAGGGGCTCTCAATCAGCCCCAGCATTTT.